The rows below give T cell receptor beta chains drawn from one sample of a study of blood T cell repertoires in COVID-19. TCRdb's table, derived via immunoSEQ multiplex PCR, lists solely in-frame clones and lacks some. The sample shows more than 300,000 clones, under 95% of them seen only once. Sequenced material: peripheral blood. The receptors here all came from a woman under 30 who had recovered from COVID-19. Each CDR3 is given with its conserved first and last residue. The D gene is left open where the match is weak. Only some rows state a clone size, as once, few, many or a class for expanded clones.

clone_size j_call v_call d_call cdr3_nt cdr3_aa
. TRBJ2-2 TRBV21-1 . TGTGCCAGCATTTCGGGTCCTAAAAAAGTCGTGTCGAACACCGGGGAGCTGTTTTTT CASISGPKKVVSNTGELFF
once TRBJ2-1 TRBV6-2/TRBV6-3 TRBD2 TGTGCCAGCAGTTACTCTCGCCGTTGGGCGGGAGGGCCTAATGAGCAGTTCTTC CASSYSRRWAGGPNEQFF
. TRBJ1-2 TRBV7-8 TRBD1 TGTGCCAGCAGCTCTCAGGGGGCACTAGTCCTAGGCTATGGCTACACCTTC CASSSQGALVLGYGYTF
. TRBJ1-2 TRBV19 . TGTGCCGTGGAGGTGGGCAGGGGTCGCGCTGGCTACACCTTC CAVEVGRGRAGYTF
. TRBJ2-3 TRBV19 TRBD2 TGTGCCAGTAAGATAGCGGGAGGAGCAGATACGCAGTATTTT CASKIAGGADTQYF
. TRBJ1-5 TRBV19 . TGTGCCAGTATGTCGGGGGGAGGAGGCAATCAGCCCCAGCATTTT CASMSGGGGNQPQHF
. TRBJ2-3 TRBV5-8 TRBD2 TGTGCCAGCAGCTTGCTAGCGGGAGGTCCATCAGATACGCAGTATTTT CASSLLAGGPSDTQYF
. TRBJ2-3 TRBV30 TRBD2 TGTGCCTGGAGTGTACTAGCGGGAGTCACAGATACGCAGTATTTT CAWSVLAGVTDTQYF
. TRBJ1-5 TRBV28 . TGTGCCAGCAGTTTCGGGTTACCGTCTAATCAGCCCCAGCATTTT CASSFGLPSNQPQHF
. TRBJ2-2 TRBV11-3 . TGTGCCAGCAGCTTTCGGTTTAGCGGACTGAACACCGGGGAGCTGTTTTTT CASSFRFSGLNTGELFF
. TRBJ1-1 TRBV10-3 TRBD1 TGTGCCATCAGTGAGTCGACAGGGGGGAGAACTGAAGCTTTCTTT CAISESTGGRTEAFF
. TRBJ2-1 TRBV29-1 . TGCAGCGCCCGACTTGATGAGCAGTTCTTC CSARLDEQFF
. TRBJ1-5 TRBV12-3/TRBV12-4 . TGTGCCAGCAGTTCGGGGGCGGGGGCCCAGCATTTT CASSSGAGAQHF
. TRBJ1-1 TRBV19 . TGTGCCAGTAGCGCTCGAGGGAGGTCTTTCTTT CASSARGRSFF
. TRBJ2-1 TRBV5-5 TRBD1 TGTGCCAGCAAGAGGACAGGATACAATGAGCAGTTCTTC CASKRTGYNEQFF
once TRBJ1-5 TRBV24-1 . TGTGCCACCAGTGATGCCGACCAGGGTAGCAATCAGCCCCAGCATTTT CATSDADQGSNQPQHF
. TRBJ1-3 TRBV11-2 . TGTGCCAGCAGCCTTACGAGCTCTGGAAACACCATATATTTT CASSLTSSGNTIYF
. TRBJ1-5 TRBV10-2 . TGCGCCAGCAGTGAGTCGTCGGGTCAGCCCCAGCATTTT CASSESSGQPQHF
. TRBJ2-1 TRBV7-2 TRBD2 TGTGCCAGCAGCTTAGGTAGCGGGAAGGACAATGAGCAGTTCTTC CASSLGSGKDNEQFF
. TRBJ1-5 TRBV30 TRBD1 TGTGCCTGGAGTGGACAGGGTAATCAGCCCCAGCATTTT CAWSGQGNQPQHF
. TRBJ2-2 TRBV10-3 . TGTGCCATCAGAGATGACAACCCGGGGGGGGAGCTGTTTTTT CAIRDDNPGGELFF
few TRBJ2-2 TRBV12-2 . TGTGCAAGTCGCTTAGTCCCAGGGCGAAACACCGGGGAGCTGTTTTTT CASRLVPGRNTGELFF
. TRBJ2-1 TRBV19 . TGTGCCAGTAGTTTTCAGGGTGGCAATGAGCAGTTCTTC CASSFQGGNEQFF
. TRBJ2-1 TRBV7-8 TRBD2 TGTGCCAGCAGCCCGAGTAGTCTAGCGGTTCCGTTCTTC CASSPSSLAVPFF
. TRBJ2-1 TRBV15 TRBD1 TGTGCCACCAGTCCGGGACAGGCCTACAATGAGCAGTTCTTC CATSPGQAYNEQFF
. TRBJ2-5 TRBV7-9 . TGTGCCAGCAGCTTCGAGGGAGAGACCCAGTACTTC CASSFEGETQYF
. TRBJ1-2 TRBV6-4 . TGTGCCAGCAGTCGATCGGGGGGGAAGAGCGGCTACACCTTC CASSRSGGKSGYTF
. TRBJ2-1 TRBV5-6 TRBD1 TGTGCCAGCACCCTCGAAGGACAGGGGGTAAATGAGCAGTTCTTC CASTLEGQGVNEQFF
. TRBJ1-1 TRBV7-9 . TGTGCCAGCACAGGGGCCCCTGAAGCTTTCTTT CASTGAPEAFF
. TRBJ2-2 TRBV2 TRBD1 TGTGCCAGCAGTGAAGGGACAGGGATCGGGGAGCTGTTTTTT CASSEGTGIGELFF
. TRBJ2-3 TRBV7-2 . TGTGCCAGCAGCTTTGTTCTGGATACGCAGTATTTT CASSFVLDTQYF
. TRBJ1-5 TRBV20-1 . TGCAGTGCTAGTTTTACAGGGCCTGAGCGGCAGCCCCAGCATTTT CSASFTGPERQPQHF
. TRBJ1-1 TRBV27 TRBD1 TGTGCCAGCAGTCCGAACAGGGGCACGAACACTGAAGCTTTCTTT CASSPNRGTNTEAFF
. TRBJ1-4 TRBV7-6 TRBD1 TGTGCCAGCAGCTTAGGGGGCCGGACAGGGACTTACGAAAAACTGTTTTTT CASSLGGRTGTYEKLFF
once TRBJ2-1 TRBV5-1 TRBD1 TGCGCCAGCAGCTTGTGGGGTCCTACCGGGACAGGGGTTTACAATGAGCAGTTCTTC CASSLWGPTGTGVYNEQFF
. TRBJ2-1 TRBV10-1 TRBD2 TGCGCCAGCAGTGACCAGACTAGCGGGAGCGTGAACGAGCAGTTCTTC CASSDQTSGSVNEQFF
. TRBJ2-1 TRBV24-1 TRBD1 TGTGCCACCAGTGTAGGACAGGGGGGCAATGAGCAGTTCTTC CATSVGQGGNEQFF
few TRBJ1-2 TRBV24-1 . TGTGCCACCAGTGATGCCGGGAGCTATGGCTACACCTTC CATSDAGSYGYTF
once TRBJ1-1 TRBV19 . TGTGCCAGTAGTATAGGTGAACTACGCACTGAAGCTTTCTTT CASSIGELRTEAFF
once TRBJ1-1 TRBV9 . TGTGCCAGCAGCGTAGGTACAGAGCTAAGGGGCACTGAAGCTTTCTTT CASSVGTELRGTEAFF
. TRBJ1-4 TRBV19 . TGTGCCAGTAGTCCCTGGGGGGGGGTAGGTGAAAAACTGTTTTTT CASSPWGGVGEKLFF
. TRBJ2-1 TRBV21-1 . TGTGCCAGCAGCAAAGAGCGGGGGCCTGCCTACAATGAGCAGTTCTTC CASSKERGPAYNEQFF
. TRBJ2-1 TRBV7-6 TRBD2 TGTGCCAGCAGCTTAGTCCCCGGGACTAGGAATGAGCAGTTCTTC CASSLVPGTRNEQFF
. TRBJ1-1 TRBV4-3 . TGCGCCAGCAGCCAAAGAAATACAGGTACTGAAGCTTTCTTT CASSQRNTGTEAFF
. TRBJ1-5 TRBV27 TRBD1 TGTGCCAGCAGTTTATCGGTCACAGGGGTTAGAGATCAGCCCCAGCATTTT CASSLSVTGVRDQPQHF
. TRBJ2-2 TRBV3-1/TRBV3-2 . TGTGCCAGCAGCCAAGATTTACTCCGGGTCACCGGGGAGCTGTTTTTT CASSQDLLRVTGELFF
. TRBJ1-5 TRBV6-2/TRBV6-3 . TGTGCCAGCAGTAACGGCAGGCAATATAGCAATCAGCCCCAGCATTTT CASSNGRQYSNQPQHF
. TRBJ1-5 TRBV7-2 . TGTGCCAGCAGCCCCCACATTTCAAGCAATCAGCCCCAGCATTTT CASSPHISSNQPQHF
once TRBJ1-6 TRBV30 . TGTGCCTGGAGTGTAGATTCCAGTTATAATTCACCCCTCCACTTT CAWSVDSSYNSPLHF
. TRBJ2-2 TRBV6-1 . TGTGCCCTTCGGTGGGGGCCCGGGGAGCTGTTTTTT CALRWGPGELFF
. TRBJ1-5 TRBV6-2/TRBV6-3 . TGTGCCAGCAGCCAGACAGTAAGCAATCAGCCCCAGCATTTT CASSQTVSNQPQHF
few TRBJ1-5 TRBV11-2 . TGTGCCAGCAGCTTATCAGGGGAGGGTCAGCCCCAGCATTTT CASSLSGEGQPQHF
. TRBJ2-2 TRBV7-7 TRBD2 TGTGCCAGCAGCTCTGGACTAGCGGGAGGCGCGAACACCGGGGAGCTGTTTTTT CASSSGLAGGANTGELFF
. TRBJ2-2 TRBV29-1 . TGCAGCGTCCCAGGGGCAGGGGCGAACACCGGGGAGCTGTTTTTT CSVPGAGANTGELFF
. TRBJ1-2 TRBV20-1 . TGCAGTGCACACGGGGTCTATGGCTACACCTTC CSAHGVYGYTF
. TRBJ2-3 TRBV30 . TGTGCCTGGAGTGTAGGTGGGAGCCGTCCAGATACGCAGTATTTT CAWSVGGSRPDTQYF
. TRBJ1-5 TRBV19 TRBD1 TGTGCCAGTAGCCCGGGACAGGGAGGGAGTCCCAATCAGCCCCAGCATTTT CASSPGQGGSPNQPQHF
. TRBJ2-1 TRBV24-1 . TGTGCCACCGATACGGGGTCCCCCGCTTACAATGAGCAGTTCTTC CATDTGSPAYNEQFF
. TRBJ2-1 TRBV6-6 TRBD2 TGTGCCAGCAGTTACTCGAACCTAGCGGGCTACAATGAGCAGTTCTTC CASSYSNLAGYNEQFF